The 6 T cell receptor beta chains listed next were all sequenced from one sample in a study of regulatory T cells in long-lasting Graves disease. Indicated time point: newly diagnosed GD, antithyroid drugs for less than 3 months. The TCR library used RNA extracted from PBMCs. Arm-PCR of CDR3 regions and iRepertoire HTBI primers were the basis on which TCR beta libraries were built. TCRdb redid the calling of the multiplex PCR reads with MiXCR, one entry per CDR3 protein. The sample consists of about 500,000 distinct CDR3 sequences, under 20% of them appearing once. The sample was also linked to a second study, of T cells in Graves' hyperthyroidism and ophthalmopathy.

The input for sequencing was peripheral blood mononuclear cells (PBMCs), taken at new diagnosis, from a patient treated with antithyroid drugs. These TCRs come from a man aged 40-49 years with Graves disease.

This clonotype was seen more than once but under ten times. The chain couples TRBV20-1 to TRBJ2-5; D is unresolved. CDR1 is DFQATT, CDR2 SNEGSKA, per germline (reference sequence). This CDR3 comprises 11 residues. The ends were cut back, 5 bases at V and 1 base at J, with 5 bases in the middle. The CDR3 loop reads CSASFQETQYF. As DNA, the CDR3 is TGCAGTGCTTCTTTCCAAGAGACCCAGTACTTC.

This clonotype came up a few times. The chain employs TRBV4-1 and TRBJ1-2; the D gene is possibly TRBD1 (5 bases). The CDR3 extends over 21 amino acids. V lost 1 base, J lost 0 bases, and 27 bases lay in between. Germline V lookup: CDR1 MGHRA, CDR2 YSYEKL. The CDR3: CASSQGANRGLDQNPNYGYTF. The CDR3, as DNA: TGCGCCAGCAGCCAAGGGGCAAACCGGGGGTTGGACCAGAACCCTAACTATGGCTACACCTTC.

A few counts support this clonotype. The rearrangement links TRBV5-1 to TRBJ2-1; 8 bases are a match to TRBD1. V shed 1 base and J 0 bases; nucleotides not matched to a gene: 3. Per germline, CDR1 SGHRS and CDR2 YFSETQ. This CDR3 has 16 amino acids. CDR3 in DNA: TGCGCCAGCAGCTTGTTGGGGACAGGCTCCTACAATGAGCAGTTCTTC. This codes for CASSLLGTGSYNEQFF.

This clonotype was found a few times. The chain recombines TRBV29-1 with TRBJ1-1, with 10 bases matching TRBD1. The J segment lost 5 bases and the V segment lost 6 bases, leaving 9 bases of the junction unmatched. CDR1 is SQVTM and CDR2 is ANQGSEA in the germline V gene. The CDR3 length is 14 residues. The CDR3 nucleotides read TGCAGCGTCGGGGACAGGGGCTGGGGGACTGAAGCTTTCTTT. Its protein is CSVGDRGWGTEAFF.

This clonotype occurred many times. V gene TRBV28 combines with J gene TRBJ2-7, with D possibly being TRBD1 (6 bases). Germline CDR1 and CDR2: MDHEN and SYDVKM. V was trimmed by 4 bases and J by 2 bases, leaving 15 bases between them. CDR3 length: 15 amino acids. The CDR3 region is CASSSPWTVPYEQYF. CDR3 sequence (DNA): TGTGCCAGCAGTTCGCCCTGGACAGTTCCCTACGAGCAGTACTTC.

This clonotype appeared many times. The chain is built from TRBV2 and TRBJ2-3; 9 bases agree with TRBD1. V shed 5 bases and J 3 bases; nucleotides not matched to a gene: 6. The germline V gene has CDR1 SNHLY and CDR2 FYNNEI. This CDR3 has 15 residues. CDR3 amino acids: CASSPPGQGTDTQYF. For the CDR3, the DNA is TGTGCCAGCAGTCCGCCGGGACAGGGTACAGATACGCAGTATTTT.